The 16 T cell receptor beta chains presented below share a single source sample, sequenced in a study of blood T cell repertoires in COVID-19. Clones were read by immunoSEQ multiplex PCR, and TCRdb kept only the in-frame ones, dropping some. The data hold approximately 240,000 clones, with 70% to 90% observed a single time. Input material: peripheral blood. Receptors were obtained from a young woman who had recovered from COVID-19.

V usage is TRBV20-1 and J usage is TRBJ2-7; TRBD2 matches 9 bases. The CDR3 contains 14 residues. V shed 3 bases and J 3 bases; nucleotides not matched to a gene: 6. CDR1 and CDR2 (germline): DFQATT, SNEGSKA (reference sequence). The CDR3 sequence is CSASPASGNYEQYF. The CDR3 DNA reads TGCAGTGCTAGTCCTGCTAGCGGGAACTACGAGCAGTACTTC.

The V gene is TRBV5-1, the J gene TRBJ2-3, with D tentatively TRBD2 (5 bases). V was shortened by 0 bases and J by 0 bases, with 11 bases between the two germline ends. The germline V gene encodes CDR1 SGHRS and CDR2 YFSETQ. This CDR3 is built from 16 residues. CDR3 amino acids: CASSLARRASTDTQYF. The DNA for the CDR3 is TGCGCCAGCAGCTTGGCCAGGCGGGCTAGCACAGATACGCAGTATTTT.

This chain links TRBV30 with TRBJ1-1, with D perhaps matching TRBD1 (5 bases). The V and J ends lost 0 bases and 11 bases respectively, with 10 bases between them. Germline V gene data show CDR1 as GTSNPN and CDR2 as SVGIG (reference sequence). This CDR3 comprises 11 residues. CDR3 loop: CAWSVLGAAFF. CDR3 in DNA: TGTGCCTGGAGTGTACTTGGGGCGGCTTTCTTT.

The rearrangement uses TRBV6-2 or TRBV6-3 and TRBJ1-1, with 7 bases matching TRBD1. Germline V CDR1 and CDR2: MNHEY, SVGEGT. V lost 4 bases, J lost 4 bases, and 3 bases stayed unmatched. The CDR3 runs 13 residues. CDR3: CASSSRGPTEAFF. In nucleotides, the CDR3 is TGTGCCAGCAGTTCGAGGGGGCCCACTGAAGCTTTCTTT.

The genes are TRBV19 and TRBJ1-2; D remains ambiguous. The germline gives CDR1 LNHDA, CDR2 SQIVND (reference sequence). V was pared by 6 bases and J by 4 bases, with 12 bases between. The CDR3 is 13 residues long. The CDR3 DNA is TGTGCCAGTAGACGAAGGAGTAGCTATGGCTACACCTTC. Encoded protein: CASRRRSSYGYTF.

The genes are TRBV15 and TRBJ1-2, with D possibly matching TRBD1 (5 bases). The CDR3 runs 14 residues. Per the germline V gene, CDR1 is LNHNV and CDR2 is YYDKDF (reference sequence). Between the trimmed V and J ends, which lost 4 bases and 4 bases, there was a span of 13 bases. The CDR3 DNA sequence: TGTGCCACCAGCACCTACGGGGGGGGCTATGGCTACACCTTC. Translation gives CATSTYGGGYGYTF.

This chain links TRBV4-2 with TRBJ2-2; 7 bases are a match to TRBD2. CDR1 and CDR2 from the germline V gene are LGHNA and YNFKEQ. This CDR3 region has 16 residues. V shed 3 bases and J 5 bases; nucleotides not matched to a gene: 9. The CDR3 nucleotides are TGTGCCAGCAGCCACTTTGGCGGGAGCGGGACCGGGGAGCTGTTTTTT. It encodes CASSHFGGSGTGELFF.

The V and J genes are TRBV29-1 and TRBJ2-5; a weak D match, TRBD2 (6 bases). Trimming cost V 4 bases and J 5 bases, with 11 bases left between them. This CDR3 region has 12 residues. The germline V gene encodes CDR1 SQVTM and CDR2 ANQGSEA. In nucleotides, the CDR3 is TGCAGCGTTGTGGGAGGAGATGAGACCCAGTACTTC. This encodes CSVVGGDETQYF.

This chain joins TRBV7-3 and TRBJ2-3; TRBD2 aligns across 9 bases. V lost 0 bases to trimming and J lost 2 bases; unmatched junction nucleotides: 3. The CDR3 length is 16 residues. From germline, CDR1 is SGHTA and CDR2 FQGTGA. CDR3 sequence: CASSLTSGSFTDTQYF. DNA of the CDR3: TGTGCCAGCAGCTTAACTAGCGGGAGCTTCACAGATACGCAGTATTTT.

The chain recombines TRBV6-5 with TRBJ2-5; no reliable D call. Germline CDR1 reads MNHEY; CDR2 reads SVGAGI. The V and J ends lost 0 bases and 5 bases respectively, with 7 bases between them. CDR3 length: 13 amino acids. CDR3 nucleotide sequence: TGTGCCAGCAGTTACTCGGCGGCTGAGACCCAGTACTTC. It codes for CASSYSAAETQYF.

The gene calls are TRBV19 and TRBJ1-5; the D gene is possibly TRBD1 (6 bases). Germline values: CDR1 LNHDA, CDR2 SQIVND (reference sequence). Trimming took 11 bases from V and 0 from J, leaving 14 bases between them. CDR3 size: 14 residues. As DNA, the CDR3 is TGTGCCGTTCAGGGGCCCTATAGCAATCAGCCCCAGCATTTT. Encoded protein: CAVQGPYSNQPQHF. Complete variable domain (other parts from reference TRBV19 and TRBJ1-5): DGGITQSPKYLFRKEGQNVTLSCEQNLNHDAMYWYRQDPGQGLRLIYYSQIVNDFQKGDIAEGYSVSREKKESFPLTVTSAQKNPTAFYLCAVQGPYSNQPQHFGDGTRLSIL.

The chain employs TRBV7-2 and TRBJ1-6, with TRBD1 identical over 7 bases. Germline loops: CDR1 SGHTA, CDR2 FQGNSA. The CDR3 contains 16 residues. With V trimmed by 5 bases and J by 8 bases, 12 bases remained unmatched. CDR3 DNA sequence: TGTGCCAGCAGCCCGGCGTACAGGGGATCTGATTCACCCCTCCACTTT. Translating gives CASSPAYRGSDSPLHF.

The chain employs TRBV6-4 and TRBJ1-1, with TRBD1 as a possible D gene (6 bases). Trimming removed 2 bases at V and 5 bases at J, with 18 bases between. This CDR3 contains 16 residues. The germline V gene encodes CDR1 MRHNA and CDR2 SNTAGT. The CDR3 nucleotides read TGTGCCAGCAGTGACCGTCCCGGTGCAGGGGTGACTGAAGCTTTCTTT. Protein sequence: CASSDRPGAGVTEAFF.

The count of this clone is one. The chain has TRBV6-5 and TRBJ2-7; possible D gene TRBD2, 5 bases. Per the germline V gene, CDR1 is MNHEY and CDR2 is SVGAGI. The germline V and J ends were trimmed by 8 bases and 4 bases, with 9 bases remaining between them. The CDR3 runs to 11 residues. As DNA, the CDR3 is TGTGCCAGCGGGAGTAGGTACGAGCAGTACTTC. Amino acids: CASGSRYEQYF.

The V gene is TRBV19, the J gene TRBJ1-2, with 10 bases fitting TRBD1. CDR1 LNHDA and CDR2 SQIVND come from the germline V gene (reference sequence). Trimming at V came to 5 bases and at J to 6 bases, leaving 9 bases not matched to a gene. The CDR3 spans 15 residues. CDR3 sequence (DNA): TGTGCCAGTAGTGGGACAGGGGCGCCTTTGGATGGCTACACCTTC. This encodes CASSGTGAPLDGYTF.

This rearrangement joins TRBV9 to TRBJ2-7; 7 positions agree with TRBD2. Germline V gives CDR1 SGDLS, CDR2 YYNGEE. J was trimmed by 3 bases and V by 3 bases; bases with no gene match: 12. The CDR3 loop spans 16 amino acids. The CDR3 DNA reads as TGTGCCAGCAGCGCCGGGGGAAGCGGGGCCTTCTACGAGCAGTACTTC. Amino acid sequence: CASSAGGSGAFYEQYF.